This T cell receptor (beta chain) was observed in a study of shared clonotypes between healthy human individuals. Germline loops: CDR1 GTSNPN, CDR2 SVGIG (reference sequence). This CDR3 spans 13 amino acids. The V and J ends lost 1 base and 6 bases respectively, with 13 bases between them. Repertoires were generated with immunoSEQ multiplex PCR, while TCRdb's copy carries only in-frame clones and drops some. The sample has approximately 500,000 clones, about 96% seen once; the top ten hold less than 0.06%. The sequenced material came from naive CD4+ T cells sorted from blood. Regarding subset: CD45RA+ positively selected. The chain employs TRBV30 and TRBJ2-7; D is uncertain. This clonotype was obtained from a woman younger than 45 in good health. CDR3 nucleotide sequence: TGTGCCTGGAGTGGTCAGCCCGCGGTCGAGCAGTACTTC. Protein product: CAWSGQPAVEQYF.